This T cell receptor (beta chain) derives from a study of Graves' ophthalmopathy and Graves' hyperthyroidism. Amplifying from RNA transcripts, the study obtained TCR beta CDR3 regions. Second-round multiplex PCR came after a first-round RT-PCR that employed HTBI primers. MiXCR, applied by TCRdb to the multiplex PCR reads, yields one record per CDR3 protein. The sample gives roughly 500,000 distinct CDR3 sequences, approximately 15% of which show up once; 9.8% is in the top ten. This clonotype has ten or more counts. The sequenced sample was blood. This clonotype was sampled from a young woman with Graves' ophthalmopathy.

The CDR3 loop reads CASSHSGRGETQYF. In nucleotides, the CDR3 is TGTGCCAGCAGCCATAGCGGGAGGGGCGAGACCCAGTACTTC. The V gene is TRBV12-3 or TRBV12-4, the J gene TRBJ2-5, with TRBD2 identical over 11 bases. Trimming cost V 6 bases and J 5 bases; bases outside gene matches: 5. The CDR3 contains 14 residues.